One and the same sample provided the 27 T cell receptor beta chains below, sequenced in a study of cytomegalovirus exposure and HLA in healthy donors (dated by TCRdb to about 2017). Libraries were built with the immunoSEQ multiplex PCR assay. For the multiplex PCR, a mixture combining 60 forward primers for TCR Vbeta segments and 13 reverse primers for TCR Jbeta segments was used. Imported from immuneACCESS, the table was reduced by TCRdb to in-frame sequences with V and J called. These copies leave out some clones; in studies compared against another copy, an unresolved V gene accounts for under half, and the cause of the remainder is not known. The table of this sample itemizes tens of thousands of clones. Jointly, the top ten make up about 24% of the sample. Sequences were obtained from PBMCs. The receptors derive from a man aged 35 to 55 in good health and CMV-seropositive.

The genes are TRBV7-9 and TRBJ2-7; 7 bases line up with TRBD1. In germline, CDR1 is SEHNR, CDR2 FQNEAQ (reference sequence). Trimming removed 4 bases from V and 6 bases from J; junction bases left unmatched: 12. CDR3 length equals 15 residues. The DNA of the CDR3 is TGTGCCAGCAGCTCGTCCGGGACAGCCCCCCCCGAGCAGTACTTC. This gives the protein CASSSSGTAPPEQYF.

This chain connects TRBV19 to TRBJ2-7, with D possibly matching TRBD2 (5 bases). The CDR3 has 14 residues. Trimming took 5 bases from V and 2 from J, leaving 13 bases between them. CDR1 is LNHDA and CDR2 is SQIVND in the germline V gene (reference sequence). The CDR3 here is CASSEGLQPYEQYF. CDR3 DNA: TGTGCCAGTAGTGAAGGACTCCAACCCTACGAGCAGTACTTC.

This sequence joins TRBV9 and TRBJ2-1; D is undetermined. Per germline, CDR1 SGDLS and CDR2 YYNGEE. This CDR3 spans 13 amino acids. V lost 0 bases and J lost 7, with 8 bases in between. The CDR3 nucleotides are TGTGCCAGCAGCGTAGCCCCTCTGAATGAGCAGTTCTTC. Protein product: CASSVAPLNEQFF.

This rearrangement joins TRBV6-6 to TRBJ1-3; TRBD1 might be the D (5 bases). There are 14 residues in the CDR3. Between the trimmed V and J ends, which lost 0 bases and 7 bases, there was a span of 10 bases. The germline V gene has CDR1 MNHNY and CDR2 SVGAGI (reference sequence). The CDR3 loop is CASSYSGARNTIYF. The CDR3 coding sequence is TGTGCCAGCAGTTACTCAGGGGCCCGGAACACCATATATTTT.

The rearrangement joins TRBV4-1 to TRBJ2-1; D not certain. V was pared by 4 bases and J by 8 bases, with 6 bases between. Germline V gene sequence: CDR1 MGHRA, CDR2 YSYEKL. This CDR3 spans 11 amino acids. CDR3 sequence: CASSLNYEQFF. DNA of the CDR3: TGCGCCAGCAGCCTAAACTATGAGCAGTTCTTC.

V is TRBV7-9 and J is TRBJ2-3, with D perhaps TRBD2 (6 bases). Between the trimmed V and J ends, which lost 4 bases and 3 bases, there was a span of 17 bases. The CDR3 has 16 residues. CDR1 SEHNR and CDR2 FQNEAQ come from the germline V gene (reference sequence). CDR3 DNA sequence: TGTGCCAGCAGCTCGCCGGGACTGCGGGCTACAGATACGCAGTATTTT. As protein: CASSSPGLRATDTQYF.

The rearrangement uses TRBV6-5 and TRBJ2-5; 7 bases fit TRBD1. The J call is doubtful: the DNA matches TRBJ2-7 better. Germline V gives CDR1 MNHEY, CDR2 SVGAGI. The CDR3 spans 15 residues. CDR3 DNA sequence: TGTGCCAGCAGCCCTCCGGGACAGTTATTATACGAGCAGTACTTC. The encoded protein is CASSPPGQLLYEQYF.

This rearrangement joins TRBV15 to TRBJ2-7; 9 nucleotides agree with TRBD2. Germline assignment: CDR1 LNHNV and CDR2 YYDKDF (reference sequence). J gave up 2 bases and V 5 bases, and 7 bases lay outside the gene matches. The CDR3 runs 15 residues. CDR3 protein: CATSPTTSGAYEQYF. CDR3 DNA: TGTGCCACCAGCCCCACGACTAGCGGTGCCTACGAGCAGTACTTC. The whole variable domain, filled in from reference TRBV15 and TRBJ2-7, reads DAMVIQNPRYQVTQFGKPVTLSCSQTLNHNVMYWYQQKSSQAPKLLFHYYDKDFNNEADTPDNFQSRRPNTSFCFLDIRSPGLGDTAMYLCATSPTTSGAYEQYFGPGTRLTVT.

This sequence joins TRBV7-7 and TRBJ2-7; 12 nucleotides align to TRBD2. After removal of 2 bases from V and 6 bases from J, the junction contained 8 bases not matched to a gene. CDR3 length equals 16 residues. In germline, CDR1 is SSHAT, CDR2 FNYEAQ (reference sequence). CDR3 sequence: CASSLFASGRVSEQYF. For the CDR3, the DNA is TGTGCCAGCAGCTTATTCGCTAGCGGGAGGGTCTCCGAGCAGTACTTC.

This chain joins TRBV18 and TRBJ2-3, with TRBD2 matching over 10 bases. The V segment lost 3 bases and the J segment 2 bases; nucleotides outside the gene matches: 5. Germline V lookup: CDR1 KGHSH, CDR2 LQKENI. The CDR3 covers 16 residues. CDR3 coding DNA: TGTGCCAGCTCACCTCTAGCGGGGGAGCCCACAGATACGCAGTATTTT. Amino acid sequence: CASSPLAGEPTDTQYF.

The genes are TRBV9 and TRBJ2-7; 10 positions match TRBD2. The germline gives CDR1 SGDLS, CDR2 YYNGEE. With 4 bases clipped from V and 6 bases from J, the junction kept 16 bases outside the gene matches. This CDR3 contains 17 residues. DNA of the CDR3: TGTGCCAGCAGCCCGGGACAGGTCCCTAGCGGGAGTCGCGAGCAGTACTTC. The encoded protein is CASSPGQVPSGSREQYF.

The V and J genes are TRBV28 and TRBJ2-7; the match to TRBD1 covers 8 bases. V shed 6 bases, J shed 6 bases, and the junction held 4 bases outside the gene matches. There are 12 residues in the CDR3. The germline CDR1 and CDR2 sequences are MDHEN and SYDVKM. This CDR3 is CASSPGQGEQYF. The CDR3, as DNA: TGTGCCAGCAGCCCTGGACAGGGCGAGCAGTACTTC.

The CDR3 DNA is TGCGCCAGCAGCCAGCAACAGGATCAGCCCCAGCATTTT. Encoded protein: CASSQQQDQPQHF. The genes are TRBV4-1 and TRBJ1-5; perhaps TRBD1 as D (5 bases). Germline CDR1 reads MGHRA; CDR2 reads YSYEKL. The CDR3 is made up of 13 amino acids. The V gene lost 3 bases and the J gene lost 5 bases, with 8 bases spanning the gap.

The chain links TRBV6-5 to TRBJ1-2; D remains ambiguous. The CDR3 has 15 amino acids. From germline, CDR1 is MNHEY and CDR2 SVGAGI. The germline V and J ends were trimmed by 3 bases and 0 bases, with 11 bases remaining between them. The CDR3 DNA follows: TGTGCCAGCAGTTATGGACTGCAAGCTAACTATGGCTACACCTTC. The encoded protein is CASSYGLQANYGYTF.

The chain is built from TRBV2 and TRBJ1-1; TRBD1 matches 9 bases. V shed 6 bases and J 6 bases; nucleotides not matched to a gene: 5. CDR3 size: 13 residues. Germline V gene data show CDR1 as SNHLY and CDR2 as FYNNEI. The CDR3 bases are TGTGCCAGCAGCTGGGACAGGGTGGCTGAAGCTTTCTTT. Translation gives CASSWDRVAEAFF.

CDR3 protein: CASSIPLTGLGYNEQFF. The DNA of the CDR3 is TGTGCCAGTAGTATCCCTCTAACAGGGCTCGGCTACAATGAGCAGTTCTTC. The chain joins TRBV19 to TRBJ2-1; possibly TRBD1 for D (6 bases). Trimming removed 3 bases from V and 3 bases from J, with 18 bases in between. This CDR3 contains 17 residues. Germline CDR1 and CDR2: LNHDA and SQIVND (reference sequence).

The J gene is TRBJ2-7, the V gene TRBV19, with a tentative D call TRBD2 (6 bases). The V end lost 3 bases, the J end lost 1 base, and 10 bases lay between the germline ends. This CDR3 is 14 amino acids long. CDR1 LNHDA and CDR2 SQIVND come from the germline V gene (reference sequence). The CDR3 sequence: CASSIGGNSYEQYF. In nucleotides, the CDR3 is TGTGCCAGTAGTATTGGGGGGAATTCCTACGAGCAGTACTTC.

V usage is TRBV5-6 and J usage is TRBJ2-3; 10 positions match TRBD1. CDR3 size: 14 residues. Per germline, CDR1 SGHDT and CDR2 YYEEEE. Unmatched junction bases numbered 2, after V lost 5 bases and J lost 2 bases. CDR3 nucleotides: TGTGCCAGCAGGGGACAGGGGTACACAGATACGCAGTATTTT. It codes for CASRGQGYTDTQYF.

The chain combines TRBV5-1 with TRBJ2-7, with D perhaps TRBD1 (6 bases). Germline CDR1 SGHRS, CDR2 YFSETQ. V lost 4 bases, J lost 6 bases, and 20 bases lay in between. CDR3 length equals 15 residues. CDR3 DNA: TGCGCCAGCAGCCTCCGCCTGGGACAAGAGGGCGAGCAGTACTTC. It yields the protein CASSLRLGQEGEQYF.

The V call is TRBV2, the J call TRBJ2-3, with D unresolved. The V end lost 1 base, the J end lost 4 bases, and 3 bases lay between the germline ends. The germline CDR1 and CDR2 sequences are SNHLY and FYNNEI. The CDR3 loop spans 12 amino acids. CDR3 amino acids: CASSEGADTQYF. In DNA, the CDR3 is TGTGCCAGCAGTGAAGGAGCAGATACGCAGTATTTT.

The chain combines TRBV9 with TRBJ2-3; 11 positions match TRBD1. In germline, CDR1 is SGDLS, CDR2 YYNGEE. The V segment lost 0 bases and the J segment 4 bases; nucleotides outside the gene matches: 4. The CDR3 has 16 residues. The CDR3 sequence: CASSVAGGQGADTQYF. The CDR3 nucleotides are TGTGCCAGCAGCGTAGCAGGGGGACAGGGGGCAGATACGCAGTATTTT.

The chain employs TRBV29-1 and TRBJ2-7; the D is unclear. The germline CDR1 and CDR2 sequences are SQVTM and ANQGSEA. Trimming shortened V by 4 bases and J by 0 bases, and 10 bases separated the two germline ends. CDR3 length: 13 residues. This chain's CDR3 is CSVGLRSSYEQYF. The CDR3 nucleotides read TGCAGCGTTGGTCTCCGCAGCTCCTACGAGCAGTACTTC.

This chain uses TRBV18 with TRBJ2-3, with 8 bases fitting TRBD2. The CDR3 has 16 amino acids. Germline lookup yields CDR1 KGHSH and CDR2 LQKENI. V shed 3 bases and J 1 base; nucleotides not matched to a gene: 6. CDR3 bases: TGTGCCAGCTCACCGGGACTAGGAGGGGGCACAGATACGCAGTATTTT. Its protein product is CASSPGLGGGTDTQYF.

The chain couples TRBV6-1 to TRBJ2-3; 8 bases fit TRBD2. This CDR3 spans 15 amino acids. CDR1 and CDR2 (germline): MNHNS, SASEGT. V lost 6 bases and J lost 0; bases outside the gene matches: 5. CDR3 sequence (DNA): TGTGCCAGCAGCTGGAGCGGGGGAAGCACAGATACGCAGTATTTT. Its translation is CASSWSGGSTDTQYF.

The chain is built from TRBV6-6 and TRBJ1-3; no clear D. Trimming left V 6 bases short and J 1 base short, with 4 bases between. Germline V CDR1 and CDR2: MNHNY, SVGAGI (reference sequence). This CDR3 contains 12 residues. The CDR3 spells CASRTSGNTIYF. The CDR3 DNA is TGTGCCAGCAGGACATCTGGAAACACCATATATTTT.

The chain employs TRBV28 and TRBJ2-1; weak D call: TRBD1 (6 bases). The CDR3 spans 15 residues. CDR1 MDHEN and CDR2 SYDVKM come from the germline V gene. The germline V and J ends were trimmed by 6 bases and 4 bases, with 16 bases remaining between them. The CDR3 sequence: CASSWTEFRYNEQFF. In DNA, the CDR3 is TGTGCCAGCAGCTGGACAGAATTTCGGTACAATGAGCAGTTCTTC.

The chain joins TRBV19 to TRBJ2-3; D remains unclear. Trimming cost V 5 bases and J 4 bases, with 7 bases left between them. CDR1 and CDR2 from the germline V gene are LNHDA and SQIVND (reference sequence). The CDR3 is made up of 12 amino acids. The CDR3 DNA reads TGTGCCAGTAGTTACGGAGCAGATACGCAGTATTTT. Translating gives CASSYGADTQYF.